The clone carrying this T cell receptor (beta chain) was counted between two and nine times. What it binds is unknown. Amplified regions were TCR beta CDR3 sequences from RNA transcripts. Using the HTBI primer set, a first-round RT-PCR was run on the TCR CDR3. MiXCR, run by TCRdb on the multiplex PCR reads, gives a single entry per CDR3 protein. The sample includes some 510,000 distinct CDR3 sequences, more than 45% seen only once; the top ten take 8.2%. Thyroid ultrasound, orbital computed tomography, clinical symptoms, and serum thyroxine and TRAb underpinned diagnoses. These data are taken from a study of T cells in Graves' hyperthyroidism and ophthalmopathy. Overall study findings and caveats: Blood held most thyroid clonotypes expanded above 0.001 frequency.

Sequencing was done on a sample of peripheral blood or thyroid tissue (not recorded which). The sequence came from a woman aged 18-29 years with Graves' hyperthyroidism.

Here the CDR3 reads CSARDLGAGEQYF. The CDR3, as DNA: TGCAGTGCTAGAGATTTGGGAGCGGGGGAGCAGTACTTC. The chain has TRBV20-1 and TRBJ2-7; 7 positions agree with TRBD2. V shed 0 bases and J 7 bases; nucleotides not matched to a gene: 6. CDR1 is DFQATT, CDR2 SNEGSKA, per germline (reference sequence). The CDR3 extends over 13 amino acids.